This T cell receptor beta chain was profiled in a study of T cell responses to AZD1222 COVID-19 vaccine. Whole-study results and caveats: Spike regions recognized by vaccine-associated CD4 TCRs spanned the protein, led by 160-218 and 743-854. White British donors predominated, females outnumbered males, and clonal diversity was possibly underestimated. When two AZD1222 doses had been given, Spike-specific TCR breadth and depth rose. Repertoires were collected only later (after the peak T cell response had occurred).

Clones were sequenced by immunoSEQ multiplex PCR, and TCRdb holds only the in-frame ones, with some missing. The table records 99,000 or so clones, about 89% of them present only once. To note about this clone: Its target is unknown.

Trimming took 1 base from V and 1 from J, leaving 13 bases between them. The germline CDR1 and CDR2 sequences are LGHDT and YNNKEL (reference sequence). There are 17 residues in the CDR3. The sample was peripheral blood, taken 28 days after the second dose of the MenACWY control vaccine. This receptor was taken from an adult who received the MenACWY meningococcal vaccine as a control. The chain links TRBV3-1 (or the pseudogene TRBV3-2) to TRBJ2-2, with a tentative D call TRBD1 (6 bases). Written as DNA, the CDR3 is TGTGCCAGCAGCCAAGTCCAGGGGCTCGAGAACACCGGGGAGCTGTTTTTT. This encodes CASSQVQGLENTGELFF.